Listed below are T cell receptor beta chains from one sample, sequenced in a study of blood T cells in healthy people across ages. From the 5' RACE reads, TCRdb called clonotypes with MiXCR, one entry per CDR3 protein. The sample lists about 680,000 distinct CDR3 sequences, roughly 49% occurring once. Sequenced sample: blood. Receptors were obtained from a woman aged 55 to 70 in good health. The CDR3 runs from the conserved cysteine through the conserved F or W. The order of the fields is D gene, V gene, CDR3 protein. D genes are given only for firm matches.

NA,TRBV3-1,CASQLLGTNTEAFF
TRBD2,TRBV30,CACSGSSGTTGEQYF
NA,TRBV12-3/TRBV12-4,CASSPWGFNEQYF
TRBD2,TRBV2,CASTPATSGRGYF
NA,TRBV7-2,CASSLTLGVYEQFF
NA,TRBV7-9,CASSLPRISKNIQYF
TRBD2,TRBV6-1,CASSERGGTSGRGEQFF
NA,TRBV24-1,CATSDPGQFAETQYF
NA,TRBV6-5,CASRGGGFPYNEQFF
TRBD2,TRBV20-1,CSAPPISGSAYNEQFF
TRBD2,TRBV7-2,CASSPPGGTQFF
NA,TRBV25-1,CASSEQLDTEAFF
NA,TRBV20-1,CSASERHQPQHF
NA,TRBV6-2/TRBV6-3,CASSPILSGANVLTF
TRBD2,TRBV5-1,CASSSHPTSGRGYNEQFF
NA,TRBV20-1,CSATRDNSNQPQHF
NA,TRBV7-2,CASSLALGFTDTQYF
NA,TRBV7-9,CASTYSRVGEQYF
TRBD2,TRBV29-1,CSVEIAGANTDTQYF
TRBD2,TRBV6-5,CASRRTSGRTDTQYF
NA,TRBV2,CASSEIIGTREKLFF
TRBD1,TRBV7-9,CASDRDSYNEQFF
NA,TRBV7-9,CASSLPGNPYNEQFF
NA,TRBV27,CASSFQPGAYNEQYF
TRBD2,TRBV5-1,CASNSPGTSGRTTGELFF
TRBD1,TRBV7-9,CASSPDRGPEQFF
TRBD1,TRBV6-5,CASSQGQGRNQPQHF
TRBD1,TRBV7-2,CASSSGTGWDEQFF
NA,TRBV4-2,CASSRYIDRGGTDTQYF
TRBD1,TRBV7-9,CASSSDRANGYTF
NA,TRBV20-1,CSARVPRGPGETQYF
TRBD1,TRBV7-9,CASSLEQGIGETQYF
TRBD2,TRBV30,CAWGKGGTSGYEQYF
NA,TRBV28,CASSVGDTETQYF
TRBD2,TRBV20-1,CSARPSGRETQYF
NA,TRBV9,CVSSQSSGANVLTF
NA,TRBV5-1,CASSRAGVPEETQYF
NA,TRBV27,CASSIGRGQETQYF
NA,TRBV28,CASSPYPGSSTDTQYF
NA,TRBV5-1,CASRSGPGDGAVEKLFF
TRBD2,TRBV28,CASSPFPGTSGSSYNEQFF
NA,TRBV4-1,CASSQAQGRRPQHF
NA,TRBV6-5,CASSFLAERAFGYTF
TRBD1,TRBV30,CAFGRQGVHGYTF
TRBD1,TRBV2,CASSTTGDYGYTF
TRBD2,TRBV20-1,CSARDQAGASYNEQFF
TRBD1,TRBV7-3,CASSSGTGGTEAFF